One and the same sample provided the 20 T cell receptor beta chains below, sequenced in a study of blood T cell repertoires in COVID-19. Produced via immunoSEQ multiplex PCR; TCRdb's table is partial and in-frame only. The data show around 45,000 clones, with approximately 86% seen just once and approximately 8.4% held by the top ten. The sequenced sample was peripheral blood. The receptors shown here come from a man at least 80 years old in a cohort sampled during active COVID-19.

V and J are TRBV30 and TRBJ1-1, with D perhaps TRBD1 (5 bases). Germline V lookup: CDR1 GTSNPN, CDR2 SVGIG (reference sequence). The CDR3 consists of 15 residues. With 3 bases removed from V and 7 bases from J, the gap between germline ends came to 21 bases. The CDR3 DNA reads as TGTGCCTGGAGACTACCAGGCAATCTCGGGGGTGAAGCTTTCTTT. Its translation is CAWRLPGNLGGEAFF.

The genes are TRBV5-4 and TRBJ2-7; weak D call: TRBD2 (5 bases). Germline CDR1 and CDR2: SGHNT and YYREEE (reference sequence). Trimming left V 0 bases short and J 6 bases short, with 10 bases between. The CDR3 is 13 amino acids. CDR3 region: CASSLDGVGEQYF. The CDR3 DNA sequence: TGTGCCAGCAGCTTGGACGGGGTAGGCGAGCAGTACTTC.

In regard to this clone: Its ends do not fully match the called genes, so a read error is possible. The DNA for the CDR3 is TGCAGTGCTAGCCCGGGACGGGAGAGAGTATTC. The encoded protein is CSASPGRERVF. The rearrangement uses TRBV20-1 and TRBJ2-7; perhaps TRBD2 as D (6 bases). This CDR3 contains 11 residues. CDR1 and CDR2 (germline): DFQATT, SNEGSKA (reference sequence).

The gene calls are TRBV5-1 and TRBJ2-5, with TRBD2 matching over 11 bases. This CDR3 has 15 residues. The V and J ends lost 4 bases and 1 base, in that order; junction bases with no gene match: 3. Germline V gene sequence: CDR1 SGHRS, CDR2 YFSETQ. CDR3 sequence: CASSLGTSGQETQYF. In DNA, the CDR3 is TGCGCCAGCAGCCTCGGGACTAGCGGCCAAGAGACCCAGTACTTC.

This sequence joins TRBV25-1 and TRBJ2-5; 8 positions match TRBD1. With 3 bases clipped from V and 3 bases from J, the junction kept 3 bases outside the gene matches. Germline V gene lookup returns CDR1 MGHDK and CDR2 SYGVNS. CDR3 length equals 14 residues. The CDR3 loop reads CASSEHRGKETQYF. CDR3 in DNA: TGTGCCAGCAGTGAGCACAGGGGGAAAGAGACCCAGTACTTC.

The chain couples TRBV6-6 to TRBJ1-2, with 8 bases lining up with TRBD1. The CDR3 runs to 14 residues. Germline V gene data show CDR1 as MNHNY and CDR2 as SVGAGI (reference sequence). J lost 4 bases, V lost 7 bases, and 8 bases had no gene match. CDR3 DNA: TGTGCCAGCATGGTGAGGACAGGGACCTATGGCTACACCTTC. Translation gives CASMVRTGTYGYTF.

CDR3 loop: CASSSSGTAGNTIYF. Here the CDR3 DNA reads TGTGCCAGCAGCTCCTCGGGTACGGCTGGAAACACCATATATTTT. This sequence joins TRBV11-2 and TRBJ1-3, with D unresolved. The length of the CDR3 is 15 residues. V shed 4 bases and J shed 2 bases, with 12 bases lying between them. CDR1 is SGHAT, CDR2 FQNNGV, per germline.

In its sample, this clone ranks as medium-sized. The J gene is TRBJ2-3, the V gene TRBV6-5; D possibly corresponds to TRBD1 (5 bases). CDR1 is MNHEY and CDR2 is SVGAGI in the germline V gene. This CDR3 region has 12 residues. V lost 6 bases to trimming and J lost 6 bases, with 10 bases between them. Written as DNA, the CDR3 is TGTGCCAGCAGCGCTGGGGCTGATACGCAGTATTTT. It is translated as CASSAGADTQYF.

This chain uses TRBV3-1 (or the pseudogene TRBV3-2) with TRBJ2-3, with no clear D. V dropped 3 bases and J dropped 8 bases, with 9 bases sitting between them. In germline, CDR1 is LGHDT, CDR2 YNNKEL (reference sequence). This CDR3 has 12 amino acids. CDR3 residues: CASSHKPSTQYF. In DNA, the CDR3 is TGTGCCAGCAGCCACAAACCCAGTACGCAGTATTTT.

This clone was detected a few times. V and J are TRBV7-2 and TRBJ2-7; TRBD1 aligns across 7 bases. The J segment lost 6 bases and the V segment lost 5 bases, leaving 7 bases of the junction unmatched. Germline lookup yields CDR1 SGHTA and CDR2 FQGNSA. This CDR3 region has 13 residues. The DNA for the CDR3 is TGTGCCAGCAGCATACGACAGGGTGGCGAGCAGTACTTC. This encodes CASSIRQGGEQYF.

V gene TRBV30 combines with J gene TRBJ2-2, with 8 bases fitting TRBD1. The ends lost 3 bases at V and 7 bases at J; junction bases unmatched: 4. The CDR3 is 13 amino acids. Germline V gives CDR1 GTSNPN, CDR2 SVGIG (reference sequence). CDR3 bases: TGTGCCTGGAGCCGGACAGGGATCGGGGAGCTGTTTTTT. The encoded protein is CAWSRTGIGELFF.

The chain recombines TRBV15 with TRBJ2-7; 10 nucleotides line up with TRBD2. This CDR3 contains 17 residues. V gave up 0 bases and J gave up 3 bases; unmatched junction bases: 8. Per the germline V gene, CDR1 is LNHNV and CDR2 is YYDKDF (reference sequence). This chain's CDR3 is CATSRDRAGGGNYEQYF. CDR3 DNA: TGTGCCACCAGCAGAGATAGAGCGGGAGGGGGAAACTACGAGCAGTACTTC.

This rearrangement joins TRBV4-2 to TRBJ2-1; 8 nucleotides agree with TRBD2. With V trimmed by 3 bases and J by 0 bases, 4 bases remained unmatched. Looked up from germline, CDR1 is LGHNA and CDR2 is YNFKEQ. The CDR3 is 16 residues long. This CDR3 reads CASSQPGTSSYNEQFF. The DNA for the CDR3 is TGTGCCAGCAGCCAGCCCGGGACTAGCTCCTACAATGAGCAGTTCTTC.

The CDR3, as DNA: TGTGCCAGCAGTACCGGGACAGGGGGCTACGAGCAGTACTTC. Protein sequence: CASSTGTGGYEQYF. This sequence joins TRBV2 and TRBJ2-7; TRBD1 aligns across 11 bases. The junction had 3 bases not matched to a gene; V was cut back by 5 bases and J by 3 bases. The CDR3 spans 14 residues. Germline lookup yields CDR1 SNHLY and CDR2 FYNNEI.

This clone was picked up a small number of times. The rearrangement uses TRBV9 and TRBJ2-1; no clear D gene. Germline CDR1 SGDLS, CDR2 YYNGEE. The CDR3 spans 14 residues. V shed 5 bases and J shed 0 bases, with 9 bases lying between them. The CDR3: CASRPLSSYNEQFF. CDR3 DNA sequence: TGTGCCAGCAGACCCCTAAGCTCCTACAATGAGCAGTTCTTC.

The rearrangement joins TRBV27 to TRBJ1-5; TRBD1 matches at 8 bases. This CDR3 contains 15 residues. Looked up from germline, CDR1 is MNHEY and CDR2 is SMNVEV (reference sequence). Trimming at V came to 2 bases and at J to 3 bases, leaving 3 bases not matched to a gene. The CDR3 reads CASSLGQGNNQPQHF. CDR3 nucleotide sequence: TGTGCCAGCAGTTTAGGACAGGGAAACAATCAGCCCCAGCATTTT.

The V and J genes are TRBV6-6 and TRBJ1-2; TRBD1 is a possible D gene (5 bases). Germline CDR1 reads MNHNY; CDR2 reads SVGAGI (reference sequence). V lost 6 bases and J 6 bases, leaving 8 bases between the germline ends. The CDR3 runs 11 residues. The CDR3 bases are TGTGCCAGCAGCAGGGAAAATGGCTACACCTTC. Encoded protein: CASSRENGYTF.

The chain has TRBV7-9 and TRBJ2-7; 10 nucleotides match TRBD1. CDR3 length equals 14 residues. The V gene's germline CDR1 is SEHNR and CDR2 FQNEAQ (reference sequence). Losses at the gene ends were 5 bases for V and 3 bases for J; bases not matched to a gene: 4. This CDR3 reads CASSRDRGVYEQYF. CDR3 DNA sequence: TGTGCCAGCAGCCGGGACAGGGGAGTCTACGAGCAGTACTTC.

Remarks on this clone: A read error may account for a junction end that differs from germline. The chain has TRBV25-1 and TRBJ2-7; 14 bases agree with TRBD2. The CDR3 runs to 15 residues. Germline CDR1 is MGHDK and CDR2 is SYGVNS. The CDR3 region is CASSTPGLAGVERHF. The CDR3 coding sequence is TGTGCCAGCAGTACCCCGGGACTAGCGGGAGTGGAGCGGCACTTC.

The rearrangement joins TRBV11-2 to TRBJ2-1; TRBD2 agrees at 10 bases. The J segment lost 8 bases and the V segment lost 2 bases, leaving 9 bases of the junction unmatched. This CDR3 is built from 16 residues. CDR1 SGHAT and CDR2 FQNNGV come from the germline V gene. CDR3 nucleotides: TGTGCCAGCAGCTTATTACCCAGCGGGAGGGCCCATGAGCAGTTCTTC. Protein: CASSLLPSGRAHEQFF.